Sequencing of this TCR beta chain was carried out in a study of T cell responses to AZD1222 COVID-19 vaccine (dated by TCRdb to about 2021). Some background on the complete study: AZD1222 recipients whose second dose came at about 4 weeks and those whose second dose came at about 12 weeks were combined into one group, since spike-specific TCR depth and breadth did not differ between the two schedules. A total of about 240 trial participants underwent TCR sequencing, of whom 200 to 220 received two doses of AZD1222 and some 26 received two doses of the MenACWY control vaccine. Trial participants were enrolled into age subgroups of 18-55, 56-69 and 70-plus years, which contained about 150, 28 and 57 TCR-sequenced participants, respectively.

Inclusive of the bounding cysteine and phenylalanine, the CDR3 is 15 residues long. CDR3 DNA only is kept here, 45 bases in frame from base 1. V loses 4 bases at its end and J loses 6 bases; junction bases beyond the gene matches: 6. CDR1 and CDR2 (LGHDT, YNNKEL) derive from the germline V gene (reference sequence). Comments on this clone: What antigen it recognizes has not been identified. Base-call qualities are not available, and no considerably larger clone is one nucleotide away.

The CDR3 regions of human TCRbeta chains were analyzed by immunosequencing. From the authors' description of their analysis: Repertoire TCRs were checked for matches against a reference library of SARS-CoV-2-specific TCRs that had been generated using the MIRA antigen-specificity platform. Breadth was defined as the fraction of unique TCRs that were SARS-CoV-2-associated. Depth was defined as the fraction of total T cells that were SARS-CoV-2-associated. Each spike-specific TCR was assigned to its reactive spike region and to a CD4 or CD8 class using the MIRA data. Log10-transformed breadth and depth values were compared by one-way ANOVA with Sidak's multiple comparisons tests. TCRdb holds this immuneACCESS table with in-frame rearrangements only. Some clones are missing; in checked studies, unresolved V genes explain under half, and the rest has no known cause. That table furnishes V, J and clone size, whereas the DNA furnished D and trimming. Within this sample are under 85,000 clones, with more than 70% of them counted one time only. The ten top clones hold roughly a tenth of the sample.

Results and caveats for the whole study, not just this receptor: After two AZD1222 doses, both the breadth and the depth of spike-specific TCRs were significantly higher than at day 0 and than in MenACWY recipients. The 56-69-year group was small, and its depth increase did not reach significance, likely because of low power. Because no samples from the day 14 peak response were available, repertoires could be characterized only after the peak T cell response. Participants were mostly white British and included more females than males, and it was suggested by the authors that clonal diversity may have been underestimated. Vaccine-associated CD4 TCRs spanned the whole spike protein, with dominant responses in regions 160-218 and 743-854. Reportedly, almost half of the unique spike-specific TCRs recognized epitopes lying outside the regions that are mutated in the B.1.351 and B.1.1.7 variants. Conclusions about previously exposed vaccinees were limited because only six AZD1222 recipients were SARS-CoV-2 seropositive at baseline.

The meaning of the sample's time point label: baseline before first vaccination. Vaccinee samples were obtained from the UK trials COV001 and COV002, which included a single-blind randomized controlled phase 2/3 trial of AZD1222 (ChAdOx1 nCoV-19) in healthy adults. Trial participant PBMC samples were collected at day 0 and day 28 after the second dose for TCRbeta chain sequencing. This material consisted of peripheral blood, taken on day 0 of AZD1222 vaccination. The V and J genes are TRBV3-1 (or the pseudogene TRBV3-2) and TRBJ2-1; TRBD2 agrees with 10 junctional bases. This receptor was taken from an adult in good health. This receptor carries the CDR3 CASSRAGGPLNEQFF. In nucleotide form, the sequence is TGTGCCAGCAGCCGAGCGGGGGGGCCCCTCAATGAGCAGTTCTTC.